This TCR beta chain was identified in a study of blood T cell repertoires in COVID-19. Measured with immunoSEQ multiplex PCR; TCRdb has only the in-frame clones, and not every one. This table holds roughly 100,000 clones, 80% to 95% found once. CDR1 and CDR2 (germline): SNHLY, FYNNEI. The CDR3 sequence is 15 residues long. The V gene end was trimmed by 0 bases and the J gene end by 2 bases; junction bases not matched to a gene: 2. The source material was peripheral blood. This sequence was found in a man between 18 and 29 years old with acute or convalescent COVID-19. The chain employs TRBV2 and TRBJ2-3, with 7 bases aligning to TRBD1. Written as DNA, the CDR3 is TGTGCCAGCAGTGAAGCGGGACAGTACACAGATACGCAGTATTTT. Translated, it gives CASSEAGQYTDTQYF.